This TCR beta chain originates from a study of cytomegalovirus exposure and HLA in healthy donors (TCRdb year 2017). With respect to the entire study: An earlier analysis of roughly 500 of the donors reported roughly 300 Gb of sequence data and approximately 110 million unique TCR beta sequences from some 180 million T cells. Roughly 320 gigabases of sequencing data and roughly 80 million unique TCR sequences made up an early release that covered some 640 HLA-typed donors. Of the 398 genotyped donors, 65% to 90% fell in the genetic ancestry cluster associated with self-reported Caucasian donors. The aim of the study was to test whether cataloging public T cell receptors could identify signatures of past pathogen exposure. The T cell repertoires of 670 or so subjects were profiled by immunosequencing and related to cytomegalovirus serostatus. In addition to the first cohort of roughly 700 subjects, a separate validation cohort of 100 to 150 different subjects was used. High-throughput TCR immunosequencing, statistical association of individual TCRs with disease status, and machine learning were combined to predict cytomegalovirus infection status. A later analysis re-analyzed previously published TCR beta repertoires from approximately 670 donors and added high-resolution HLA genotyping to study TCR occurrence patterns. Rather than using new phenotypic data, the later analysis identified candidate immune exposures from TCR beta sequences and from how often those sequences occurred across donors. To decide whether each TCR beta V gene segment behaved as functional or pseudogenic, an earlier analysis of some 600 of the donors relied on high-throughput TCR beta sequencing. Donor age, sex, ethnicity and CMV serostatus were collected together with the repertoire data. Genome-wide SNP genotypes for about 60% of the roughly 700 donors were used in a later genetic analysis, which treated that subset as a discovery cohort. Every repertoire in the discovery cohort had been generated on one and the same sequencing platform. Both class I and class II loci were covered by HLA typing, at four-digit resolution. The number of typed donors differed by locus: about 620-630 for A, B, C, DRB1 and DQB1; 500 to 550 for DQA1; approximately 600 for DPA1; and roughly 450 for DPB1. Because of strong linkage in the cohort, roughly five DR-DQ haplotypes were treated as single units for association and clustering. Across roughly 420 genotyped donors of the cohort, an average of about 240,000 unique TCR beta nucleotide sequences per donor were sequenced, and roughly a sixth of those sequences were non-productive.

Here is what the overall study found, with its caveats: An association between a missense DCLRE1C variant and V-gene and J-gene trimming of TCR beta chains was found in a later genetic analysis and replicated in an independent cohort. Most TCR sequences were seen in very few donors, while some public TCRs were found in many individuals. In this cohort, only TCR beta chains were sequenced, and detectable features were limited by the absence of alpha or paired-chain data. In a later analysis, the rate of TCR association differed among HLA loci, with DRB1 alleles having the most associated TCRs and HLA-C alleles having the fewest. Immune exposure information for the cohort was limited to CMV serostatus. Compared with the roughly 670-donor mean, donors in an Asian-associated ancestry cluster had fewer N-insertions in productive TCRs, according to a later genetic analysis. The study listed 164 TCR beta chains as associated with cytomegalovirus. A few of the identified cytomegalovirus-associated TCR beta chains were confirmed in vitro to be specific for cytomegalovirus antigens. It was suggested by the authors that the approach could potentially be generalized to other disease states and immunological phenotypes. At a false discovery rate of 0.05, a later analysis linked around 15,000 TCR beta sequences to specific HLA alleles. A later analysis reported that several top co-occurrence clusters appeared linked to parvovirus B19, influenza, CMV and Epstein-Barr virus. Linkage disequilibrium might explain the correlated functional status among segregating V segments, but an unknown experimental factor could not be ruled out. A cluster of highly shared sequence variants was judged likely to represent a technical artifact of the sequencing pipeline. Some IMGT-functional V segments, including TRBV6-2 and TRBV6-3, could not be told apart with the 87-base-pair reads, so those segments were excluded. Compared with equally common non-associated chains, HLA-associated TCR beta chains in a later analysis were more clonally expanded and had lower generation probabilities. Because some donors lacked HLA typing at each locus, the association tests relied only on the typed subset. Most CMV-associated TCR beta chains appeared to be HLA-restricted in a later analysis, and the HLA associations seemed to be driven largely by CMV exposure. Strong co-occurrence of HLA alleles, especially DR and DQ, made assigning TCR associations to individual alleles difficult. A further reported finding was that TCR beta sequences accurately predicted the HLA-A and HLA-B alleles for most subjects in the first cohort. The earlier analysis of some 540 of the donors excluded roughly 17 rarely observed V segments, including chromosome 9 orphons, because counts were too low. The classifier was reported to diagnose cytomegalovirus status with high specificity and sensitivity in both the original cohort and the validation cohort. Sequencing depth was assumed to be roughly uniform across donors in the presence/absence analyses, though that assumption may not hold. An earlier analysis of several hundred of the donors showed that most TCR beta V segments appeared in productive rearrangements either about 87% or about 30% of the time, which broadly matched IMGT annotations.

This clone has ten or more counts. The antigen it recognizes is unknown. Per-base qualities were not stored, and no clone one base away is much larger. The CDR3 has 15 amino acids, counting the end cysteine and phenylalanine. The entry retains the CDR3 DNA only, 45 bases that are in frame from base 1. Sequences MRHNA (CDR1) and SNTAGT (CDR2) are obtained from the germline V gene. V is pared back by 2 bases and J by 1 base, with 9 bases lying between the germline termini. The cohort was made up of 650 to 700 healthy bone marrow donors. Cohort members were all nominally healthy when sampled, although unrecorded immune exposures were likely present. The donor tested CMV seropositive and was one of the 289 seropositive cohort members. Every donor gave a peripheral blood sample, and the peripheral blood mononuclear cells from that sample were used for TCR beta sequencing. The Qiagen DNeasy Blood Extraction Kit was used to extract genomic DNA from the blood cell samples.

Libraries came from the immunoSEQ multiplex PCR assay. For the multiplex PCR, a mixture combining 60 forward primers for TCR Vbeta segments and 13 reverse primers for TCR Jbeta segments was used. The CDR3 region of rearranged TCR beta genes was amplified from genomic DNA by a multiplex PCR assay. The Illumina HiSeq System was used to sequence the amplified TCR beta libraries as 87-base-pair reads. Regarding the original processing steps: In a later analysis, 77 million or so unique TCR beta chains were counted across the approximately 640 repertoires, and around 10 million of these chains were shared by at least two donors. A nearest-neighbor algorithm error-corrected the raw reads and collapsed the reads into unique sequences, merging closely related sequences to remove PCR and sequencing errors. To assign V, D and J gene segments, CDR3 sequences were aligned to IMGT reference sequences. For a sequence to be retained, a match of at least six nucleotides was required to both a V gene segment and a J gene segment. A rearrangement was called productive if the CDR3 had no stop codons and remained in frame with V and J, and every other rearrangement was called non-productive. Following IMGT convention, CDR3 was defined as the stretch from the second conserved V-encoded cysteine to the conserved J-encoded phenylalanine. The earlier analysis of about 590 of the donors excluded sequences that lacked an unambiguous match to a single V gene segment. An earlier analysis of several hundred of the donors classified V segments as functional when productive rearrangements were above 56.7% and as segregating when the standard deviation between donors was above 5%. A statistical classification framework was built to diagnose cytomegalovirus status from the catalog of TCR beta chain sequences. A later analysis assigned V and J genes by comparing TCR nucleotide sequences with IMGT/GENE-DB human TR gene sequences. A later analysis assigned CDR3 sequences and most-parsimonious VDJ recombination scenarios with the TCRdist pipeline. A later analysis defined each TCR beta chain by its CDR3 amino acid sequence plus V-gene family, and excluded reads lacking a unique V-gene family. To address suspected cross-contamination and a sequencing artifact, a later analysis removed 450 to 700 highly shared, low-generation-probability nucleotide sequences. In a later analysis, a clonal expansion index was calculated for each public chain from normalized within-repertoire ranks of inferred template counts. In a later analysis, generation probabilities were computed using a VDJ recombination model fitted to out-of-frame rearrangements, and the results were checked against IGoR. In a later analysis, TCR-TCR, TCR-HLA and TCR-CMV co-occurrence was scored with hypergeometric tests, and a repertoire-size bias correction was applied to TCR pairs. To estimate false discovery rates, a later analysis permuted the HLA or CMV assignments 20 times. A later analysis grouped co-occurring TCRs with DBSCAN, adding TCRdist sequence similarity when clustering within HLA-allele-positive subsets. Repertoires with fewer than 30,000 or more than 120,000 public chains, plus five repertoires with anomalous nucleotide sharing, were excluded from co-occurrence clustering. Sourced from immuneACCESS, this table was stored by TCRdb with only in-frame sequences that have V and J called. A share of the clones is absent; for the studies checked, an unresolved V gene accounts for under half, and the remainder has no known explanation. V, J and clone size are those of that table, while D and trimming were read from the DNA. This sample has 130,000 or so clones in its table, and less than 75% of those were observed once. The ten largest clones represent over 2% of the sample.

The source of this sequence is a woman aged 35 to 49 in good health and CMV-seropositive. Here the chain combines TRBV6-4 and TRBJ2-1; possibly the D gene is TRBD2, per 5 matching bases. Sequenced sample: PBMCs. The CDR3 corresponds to CASSDPTRSYNEQFF. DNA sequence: TGTGCCAGCAGTGACCCAACTAGGTCCTACAATGAGCAGTTCTTC.